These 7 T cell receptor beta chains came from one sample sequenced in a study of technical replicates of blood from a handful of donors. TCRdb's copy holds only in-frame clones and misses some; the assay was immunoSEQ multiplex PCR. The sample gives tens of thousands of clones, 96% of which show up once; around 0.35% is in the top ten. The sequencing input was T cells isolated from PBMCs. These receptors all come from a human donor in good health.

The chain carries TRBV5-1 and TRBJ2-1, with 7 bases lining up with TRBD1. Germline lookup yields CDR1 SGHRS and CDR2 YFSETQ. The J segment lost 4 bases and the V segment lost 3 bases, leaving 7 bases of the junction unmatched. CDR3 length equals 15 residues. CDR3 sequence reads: CASSSRTGDYNEQFF. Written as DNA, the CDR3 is TGCGCCAGCAGCTCTAGGACAGGTGATTACAATGAGCAGTTCTTC.

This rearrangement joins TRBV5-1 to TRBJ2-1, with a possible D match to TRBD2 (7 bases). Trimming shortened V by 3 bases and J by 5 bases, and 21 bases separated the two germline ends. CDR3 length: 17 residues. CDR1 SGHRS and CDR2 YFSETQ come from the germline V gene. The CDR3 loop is CASSSILKLGGDNEQFF. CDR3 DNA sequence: TGCGCCAGCAGCTCCATCTTAAAGTTAGGGGGGGACAATGAGCAGTTCTTC.

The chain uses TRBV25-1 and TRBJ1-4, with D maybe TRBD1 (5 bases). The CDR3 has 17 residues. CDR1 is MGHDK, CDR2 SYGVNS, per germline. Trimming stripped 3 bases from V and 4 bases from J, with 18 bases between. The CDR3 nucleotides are TGTGCCAGCAGTGAGTGGGGCTCAGGGTTCATTAATGAAAAACTGTTTTTT. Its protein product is CASSEWGSGFINEKLFF.

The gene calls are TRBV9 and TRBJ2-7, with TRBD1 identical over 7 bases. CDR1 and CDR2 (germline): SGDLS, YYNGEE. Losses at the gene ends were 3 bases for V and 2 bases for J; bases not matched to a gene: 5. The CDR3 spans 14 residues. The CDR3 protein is CASSATGNTYEQYF. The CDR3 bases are TGTGCCAGCAGCGCGACAGGGAACACCTACGAGCAGTACTTC. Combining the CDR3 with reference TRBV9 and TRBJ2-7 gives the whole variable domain DSGVTQTPKHLITATGQRVTLRCSPRSGDLSVYWYQQSLDQGLQFLIQYYNGEERAKGNILERFSAQQFPDLHSELNLSSLELGDSALYFCASSATGNTYEQYFGPGTRLTVT.

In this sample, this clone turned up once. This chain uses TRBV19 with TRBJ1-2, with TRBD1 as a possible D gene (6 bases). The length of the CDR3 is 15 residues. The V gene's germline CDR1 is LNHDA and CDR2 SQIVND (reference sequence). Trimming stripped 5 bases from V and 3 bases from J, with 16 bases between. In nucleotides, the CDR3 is TGTGCCAGTAGTTCCGGGACACCGGAGGACTATGGCTACACCTTC. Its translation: CASSSGTPEDYGYTF.

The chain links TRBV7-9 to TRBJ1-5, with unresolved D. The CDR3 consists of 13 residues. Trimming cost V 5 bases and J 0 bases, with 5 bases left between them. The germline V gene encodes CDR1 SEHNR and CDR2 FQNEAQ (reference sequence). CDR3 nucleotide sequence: TGTGCCAGCAGCGACTTTAGCAATCAGCCCCAGCATTTT. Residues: CASSDFSNQPQHF.

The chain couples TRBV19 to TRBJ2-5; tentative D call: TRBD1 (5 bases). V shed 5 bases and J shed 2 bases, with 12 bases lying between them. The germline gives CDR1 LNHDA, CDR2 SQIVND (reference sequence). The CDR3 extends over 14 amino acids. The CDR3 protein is CASSFWTTQETQYF. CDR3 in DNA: TGTGCCAGTAGTTTTTGGACAACGCAAGAGACCCAGTACTTC. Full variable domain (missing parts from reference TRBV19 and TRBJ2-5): DGGITQSPKYLFRKEGQNVTLSCEQNLNHDAMYWYRQDPGQGLRLIYYSQIVNDFQKGDIAEGYSVSREKKESFPLTVTSAQKNPTAFYLCASSFWTTQETQYFGPGTRLLVL.